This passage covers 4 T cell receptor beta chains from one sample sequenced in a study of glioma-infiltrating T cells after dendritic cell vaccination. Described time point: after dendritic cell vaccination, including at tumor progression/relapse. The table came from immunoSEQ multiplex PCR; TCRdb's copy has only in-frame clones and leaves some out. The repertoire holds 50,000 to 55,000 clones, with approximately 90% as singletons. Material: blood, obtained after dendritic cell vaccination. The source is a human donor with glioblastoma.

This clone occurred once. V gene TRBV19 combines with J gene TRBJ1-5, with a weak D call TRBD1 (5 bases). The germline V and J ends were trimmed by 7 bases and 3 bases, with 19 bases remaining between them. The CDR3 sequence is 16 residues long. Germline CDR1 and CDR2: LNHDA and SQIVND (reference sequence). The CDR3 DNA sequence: TGTGCCAGTAACCATTTGGACCTTGGGGCCAATCAGCCCCAGCATTTT. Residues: CASNHLDLGANQPQHF.

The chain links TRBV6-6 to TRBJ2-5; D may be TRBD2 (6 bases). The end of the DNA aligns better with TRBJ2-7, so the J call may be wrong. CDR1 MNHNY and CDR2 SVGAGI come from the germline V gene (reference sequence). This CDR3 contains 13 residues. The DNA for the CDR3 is TGTGCCAGCAGCTCGACGGGACTTGGCGAGCAGTACTTC. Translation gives CASSSTGLGEQYF.

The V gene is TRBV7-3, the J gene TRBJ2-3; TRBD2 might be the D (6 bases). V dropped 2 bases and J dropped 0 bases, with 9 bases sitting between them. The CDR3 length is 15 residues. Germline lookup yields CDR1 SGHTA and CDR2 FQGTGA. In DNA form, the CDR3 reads TGTGCCAGCAGCTTAGGCGGGACTAGCACAGATACGCAGTATTTT. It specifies CASSLGGTSTDTQYF.

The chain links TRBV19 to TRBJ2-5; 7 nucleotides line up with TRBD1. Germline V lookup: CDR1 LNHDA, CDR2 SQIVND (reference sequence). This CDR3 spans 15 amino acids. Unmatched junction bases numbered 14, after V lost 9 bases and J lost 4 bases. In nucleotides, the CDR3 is TGTGCCAGCCAACAACTACAGGGGAAGGGAGAGACCCAGTACTTC. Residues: CASQQLQGKGETQYF.